This T cell receptor (beta chain) stems from a study of TIL therapy for anti-PD-1-resistant metastatic lung cancer. At the level of the study: Most patients had lung adenocarcinoma; several tumors were EGFR-mutant, two ALK-rearranged; half smoked currently or formerly. Study conclusions and caveats: This highly selected cohort may not generalize to typical lung cancer patients.

The immunoSEQ assay was v3. Libraries were sequenced to 2 million to 2.5 million read pairs (survey) or roughly 5-6.5 million (deep). This table comes from immunoSEQ multiplex PCR, and its TCRdb copy is limited to in-frame clones, with some not included. Of some 90,000 clones in the sample, less than 70% were seen once. Remarks on this clone: Its antigen is not identified.

CDR3 size: 14 residues. V gave up 7 bases and J gave up 4 bases; unmatched junction bases: 8. Looked up from germline, CDR1 is SQVTM and CDR2 is ANQGSEA. Time point in this sample: pre-treatment sample, taken before nivolumab and TIL therapy. Pleural nodules or supraclavicular lymph nodes made up most of the excised metastases sampled. Patients then received nivolumab; progressors got lymphodepletion, TIL and IL-2. This sequence originates from a person between 25 and 79 years old with non-small cell lung cancer. The chain couples TRBV29-1 to TRBJ2-3, with 10 bases aligning to TRBD1. Sequences were derived from tumor tissue, sampled at baseline. The CDR3 DNA sequence: TGCAGCGCCTCCGGGACAGGGGCCGCAGATACGCAGTATTTT. It yields the protein CSASGTGAADTQYF.